This record looks at one TCR beta chain sequence and its context. This clonotype has at least ten counts. The antigen it binds to is not known. No base quality information exists; no much larger clone differs at one position. Libraries were made using PCR. Sequencing was performed on an Illumina HiSeq 2500. To normalize quantification of the TCRbeta repertoire, the TCR libraries were built with molecular barcoding that relied on unique molecular identifiers. Using fastp at Q25 and MiXCR, TCRdb reprocessed the public reads and kept productive beta chains. Each CDR3 protein gets just one entry, which takes the most common genes and DNA from the rows behind it. The sample includes about 610,000 distinct CDR3 sequences, with under 12% observed a single time. Of the sample, around 4% falls within the top ten clones. Germline trimming amounts to 2 bases on V and 7 bases on J, with 5 as the count of junction bases outside the gene matches. Counted from cysteine to phenylalanine, this CDR3 has 15 amino acids. Just the 45-base CDR3 DNA is kept, in frame starting at base 1. Via the germline V gene, CDR1 is MGHDK and CDR2 SYGVNS.

These data are taken from a study of T-cell reconstitution after alpha-beta-depleted transplantation in children (dated by TCRdb to the mid-2010s). About the investigation overall: Using TCR repertoire profiling, the study quantitatively followed how T-cell immune reconstitution unfolded in children after TCRalphabeta/CD19-depleted allogeneic hematopoietic cell transplantation.

The receptor was derived from a human donor who donated a stem cell graft to a child with acute myeloid leukemia. The V and J genes are TRBV25-1 and TRBJ2-1; the junction holds 10 bases that match TRBD2. Sequenced here: PBMCs from the stem cell graft donor, sampled from the stem cell graft. The DNA sequence is as follows: TGTGCCAGCAGTGAAGCACTAGCGGGAAAGAATGAGCAGTTCTTC. It translates to CASSEALAGKNEQFF.